This T cell receptor (beta chain) is drawn from a study of human T cells and chemical hapten exposure (dated by TCRdb to the early 2020s). In the study overall: For sensitization, 2% DPC in acetone was applied to an approximately 2 cm by approximately 2 cm area of upper inner arm skin. Throughout the roughly 23-week study period, patients were also given weekly therapeutic DPC doses on the scalp. Most of the patients in the cohort were female, and the cohort covered alopecia areata with under or over 50% scalp involvement, alopecia totalis and alopecia universalis. For TCR sequencing, blood came from 25 to 35 alopecia patients at anywhere from one to four time points (pre-sensitization, 2, 6 and 24 weeks). Patient blood was sampled pre-sensitization (week 0) and at 2, 6 and about 24 weeks after DPC sensitization. Patch tests used Finn chambers with 0.01% DPC on the upper back, scored after 6 days by International Contact Dermatitis Research Group standards. In alopecia patients, the study followed how the peripheral blood TCR repertoire changed in vivo over primary and secondary sensitization to diphenylcyclopropenone (DPC), a hapten. Libraries were pooled for sequencing, and per-sample TCR yields varied mainly because of small differences in library volumes within the pool.

The library was generated by RACE. The reads were generated on a NextSeq 500. Library preparation attached unique molecular identifiers to individual cDNA molecules for quantitative, reproducible TCR counting. From each blood RNA sample, both TCR alpha and TCR beta chains were sequenced. Concerning the study's data processing: Samples had a median of 95,638 TCRs, with a range from roughly 23,224 to 750,000. V, J and CDR3 annotation of the TCR reads was carried out using the Decombinator software suite. Every sample was subsampled to the same number of TCRs (28,000) for the PS versus PT1 abundance plots. Expanded TCRs were defined as absent before sensitization and observed at least eight times at the 2-week time point. TCRdb's own reprocessing of the public reads used fastp at Q25 and MiXCR and kept productive beta chains. Every CDR3 protein is listed once, alongside the most common genes and DNA of its rows. TCRdb, rather than the study authors, made the V and J calls. Counted in this sample were about 180,000 distinct CDR3 sequences; just under 30% of them appeared once. 2.9% of the sample comes from the top ten.

The time point label on this specimen signifies: pre-sensitization, week 0. The label giving this sample's treatment or condition can be read as: therapeutic diphenylcyclopropenone sensitization with weekly scalp DPC. Blood at each patch-test visit was drawn before the patch test was applied. Patients were considered eligible if aged 18 to 70, diagnosed with alopecia and deemed suitable for DPC therapy, and patients were excluded if pregnant. Total RNA was extracted from unfractionated whole blood that had been collected in Tempus Blood RNA tubes. The study at large found these results: Patch test score was positively correlated with the number of PT1 expanded TCRs, with significance at thresholds 8, 16 and 32 but not at 4. Repeated subsampling changed both the strength of the expansion versus patch-test correlation and the threshold at which the correlation became significant. No change with DPC sensitization was found in the number of TCRs above 1 in 1000 frequency, and no evidence of global repertoire structure alterations was found. Because every patient had alopecia, a presumed autoimmune disease, the patients' immune response might differ from that of healthy individuals. Significantly more large CDR3 similarity clusters were formed by expanded TCRs than by pre-sensitization or healthy control sets, consistent with antigen-driven responses.

Only a few counts were recorded for this clonotype. Its antigen is not yet known. No quality values exist for individual bases; no much larger clone is one base distant. The receptor was derived from a woman aged 25 to 39 with alopecia areata. Some clones in this sample may be carry-over from other donors' samples. The specimen comprised whole blood, sampled in connection with sensitization to the hapten diphenylcyclopropenone (DPC).

The DNA reads as follows: TGCAGTGCTAGAGATCTAAGGGGACAGGGCACCCAGCCCCAGCATTTT. Its protein reads: CSARDLRGQGTQPQHF. The V and J genes are TRBV20-1 and TRBJ1-5, and TRBD1 matches 9 of the central bases. From the germline V gene (reference sequence), CDR1 is DFQATT and CDR2 is SNEGSKA. Trimmed from V: 0 bases; trimmed from J: 7 bases; junction bases lacking a gene match: 10. Including cysteine and phenylalanine, the CDR3 has 16 amino acids. Just the 48-base CDR3 DNA is kept, in frame starting at base 1.